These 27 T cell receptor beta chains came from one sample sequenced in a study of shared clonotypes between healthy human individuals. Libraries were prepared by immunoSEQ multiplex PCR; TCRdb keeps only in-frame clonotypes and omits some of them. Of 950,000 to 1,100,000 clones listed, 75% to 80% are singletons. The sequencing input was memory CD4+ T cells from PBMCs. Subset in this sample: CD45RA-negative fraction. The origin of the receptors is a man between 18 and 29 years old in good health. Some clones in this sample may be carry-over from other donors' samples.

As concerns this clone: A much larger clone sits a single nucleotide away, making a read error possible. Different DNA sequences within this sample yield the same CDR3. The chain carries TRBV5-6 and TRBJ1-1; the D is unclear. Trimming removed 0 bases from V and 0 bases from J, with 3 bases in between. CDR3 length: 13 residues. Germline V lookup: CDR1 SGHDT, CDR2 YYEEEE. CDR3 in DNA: TGTGCCAGCAGCTTGGCACTGAACACTGAAGCTTTCTTT. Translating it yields CASSLALNTEAFF.

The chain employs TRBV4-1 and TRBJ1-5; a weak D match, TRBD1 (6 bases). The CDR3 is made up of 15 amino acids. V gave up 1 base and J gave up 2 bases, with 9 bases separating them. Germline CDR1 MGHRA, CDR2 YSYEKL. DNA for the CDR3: TGCGCCAGCAGCCAAGGAGGGGGGGGCAATCAGCCCCAGCATTTT. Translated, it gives CASSQGGGGNQPQHF.

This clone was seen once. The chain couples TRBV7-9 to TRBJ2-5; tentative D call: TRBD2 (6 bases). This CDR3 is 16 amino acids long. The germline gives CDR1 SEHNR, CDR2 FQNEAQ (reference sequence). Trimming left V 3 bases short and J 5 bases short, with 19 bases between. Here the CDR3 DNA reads TGTGCCAGCAGCTTGGAGTCTACGTGGGGGAGGGAGACCCAGTACTTC. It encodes CASSLESTWGRETQYF. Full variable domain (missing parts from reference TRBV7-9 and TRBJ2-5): DTGVSQNPRHKITKRGQNVTFRCDPISEHNRLYWYRQTLGQGPEFLTYFQNEAQLEKSRLLSDRFSAERPKGSFSTLEIQRTEQGDSAMYLCASSLESTWGRETQYFGPGTRLLVL.

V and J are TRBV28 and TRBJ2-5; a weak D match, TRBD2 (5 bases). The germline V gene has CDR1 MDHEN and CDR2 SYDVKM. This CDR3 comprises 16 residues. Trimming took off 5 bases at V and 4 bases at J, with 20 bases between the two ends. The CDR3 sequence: CASSDHGPRDRETQYF. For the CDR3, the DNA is TGTGCCAGCAGTGACCACGGGCCACGGGATCGAGAGACCCAGTACTTC.

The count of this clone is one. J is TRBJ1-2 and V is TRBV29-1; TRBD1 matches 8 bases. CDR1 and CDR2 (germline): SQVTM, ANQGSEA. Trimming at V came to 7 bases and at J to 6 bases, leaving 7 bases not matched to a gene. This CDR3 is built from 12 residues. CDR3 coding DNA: TGCAGCGAAACACAGGGGGGAGATGGCTACACCTTC. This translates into CSETQGGDGYTF.

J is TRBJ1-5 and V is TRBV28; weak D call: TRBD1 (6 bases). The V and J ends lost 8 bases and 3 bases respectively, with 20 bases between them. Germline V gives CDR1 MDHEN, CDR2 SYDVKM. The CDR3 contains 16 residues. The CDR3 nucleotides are TGTGCCAGCCAGGCCCCGGGGAGGGGGAACAATCAGCCCCAGCATTTT. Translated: CASQAPGRGNNQPQHF.

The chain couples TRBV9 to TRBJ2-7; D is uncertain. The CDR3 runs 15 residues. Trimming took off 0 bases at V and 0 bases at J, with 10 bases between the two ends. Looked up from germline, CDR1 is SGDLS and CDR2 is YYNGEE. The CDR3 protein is CASSVEPVSSYEQYF. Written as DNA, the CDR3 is TGTGCCAGCAGCGTAGAGCCGGTGAGCTCCTACGAGCAGTACTTC. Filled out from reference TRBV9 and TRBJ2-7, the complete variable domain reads DSGVTQTPKHLITATGQRVTLRCSPRSGDLSVYWYQQSLDQGLQFLIQYYNGEERAKGNILERFSAQQFPDLHSELNLSSLELGDSALYFCASSVEPVSSYEQYFGPGTRLTVT.

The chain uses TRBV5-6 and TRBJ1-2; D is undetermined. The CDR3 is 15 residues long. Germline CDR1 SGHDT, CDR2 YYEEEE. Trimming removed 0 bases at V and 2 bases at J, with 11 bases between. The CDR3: CASSLGPGTNYGYTF. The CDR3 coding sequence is TGTGCCAGCAGCTTGGGGCCAGGAACCAACTATGGCTACACCTTC.

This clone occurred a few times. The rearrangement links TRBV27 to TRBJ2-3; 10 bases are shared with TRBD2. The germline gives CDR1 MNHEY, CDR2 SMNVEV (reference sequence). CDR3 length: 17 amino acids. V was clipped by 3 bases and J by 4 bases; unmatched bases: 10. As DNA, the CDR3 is TGTGCCAGCAGTTTTCGGGCGGCTAGCGGGAGACCAGATACGCAGTATTTT. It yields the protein CASSFRAASGRPDTQYF.

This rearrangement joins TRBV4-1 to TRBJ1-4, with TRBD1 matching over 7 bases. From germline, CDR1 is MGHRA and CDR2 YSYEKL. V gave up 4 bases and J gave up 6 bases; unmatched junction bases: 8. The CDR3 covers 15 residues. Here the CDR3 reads CASSPQGRSDEKLFF. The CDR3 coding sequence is TGCGCCAGCAGCCCACAGGGGAGGTCAGATGAAAAACTGTTTTTT.

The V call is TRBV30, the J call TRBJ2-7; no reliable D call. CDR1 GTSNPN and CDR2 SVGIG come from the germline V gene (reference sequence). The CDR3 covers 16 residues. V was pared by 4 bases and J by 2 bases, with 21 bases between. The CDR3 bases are TGTGCCTGGATGAGTTGGTCGGGCGTCGATCCCTACGAGCAGTACTTC. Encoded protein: CAWMSWSGVDPYEQYF. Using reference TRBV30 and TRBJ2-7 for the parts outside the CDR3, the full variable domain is SQTIHQWPATLVQPVGSPLSLECTVEGTSNPNLYWYRQAAGRGLQLLFYSVGIGQISSEVPQNLSASRPQDRQFILSSKKLLLSDSGFYLCAWMSWSGVDPYEQYFGPGTRLTVT.

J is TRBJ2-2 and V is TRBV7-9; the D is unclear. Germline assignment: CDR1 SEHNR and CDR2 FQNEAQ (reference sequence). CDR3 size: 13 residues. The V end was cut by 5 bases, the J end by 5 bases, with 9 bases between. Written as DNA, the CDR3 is TGTGCCAGCAGCGTTACAGTTACCGGGGAGCTGTTTTTT. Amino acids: CASSVTVTGELFF. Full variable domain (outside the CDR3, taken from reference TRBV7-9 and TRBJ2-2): DTGVSQNPRHKITKRGQNVTFRCDPISEHNRLYWYRQTLGQGPEFLTYFQNEAQLEKSRLLSDRFSAERPKGSFSTLEIQRTEQGDSAMYLCASSVTVTGELFFGEGSRLTVL.

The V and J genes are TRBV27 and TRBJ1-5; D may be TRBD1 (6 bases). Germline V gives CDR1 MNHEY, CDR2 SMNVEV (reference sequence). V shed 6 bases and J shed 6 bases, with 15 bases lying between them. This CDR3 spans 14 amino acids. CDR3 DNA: TGTGCCAGCAGACGGTCAGGGGTCGGTCAGCCCCAGCATTTT. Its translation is CASRRSGVGQPQHF.

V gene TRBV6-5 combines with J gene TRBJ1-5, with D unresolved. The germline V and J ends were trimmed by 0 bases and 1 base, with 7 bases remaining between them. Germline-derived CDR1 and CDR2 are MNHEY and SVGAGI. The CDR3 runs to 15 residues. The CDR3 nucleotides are TGTGCCAGCAGTTACTCTCACGACAGCAATCAGCCCCAGCATTTT. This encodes CASSYSHDSNQPQHF.

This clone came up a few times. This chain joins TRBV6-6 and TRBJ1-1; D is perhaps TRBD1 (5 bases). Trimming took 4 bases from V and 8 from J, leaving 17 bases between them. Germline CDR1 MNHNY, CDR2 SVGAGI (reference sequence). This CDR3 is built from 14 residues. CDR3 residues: CASSWTFGEAEAFF. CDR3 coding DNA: TGTGCCAGCAGTTGGACATTTGGTGAGGCAGAAGCTTTCTTT.

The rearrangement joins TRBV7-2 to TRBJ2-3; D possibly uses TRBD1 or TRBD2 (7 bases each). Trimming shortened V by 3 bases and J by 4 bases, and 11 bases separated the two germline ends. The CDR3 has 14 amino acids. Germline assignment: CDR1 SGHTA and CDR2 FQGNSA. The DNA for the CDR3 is TGTGCCAGCAGCTTTTCAGGGGGGGCAGATACGCAGTATTTT. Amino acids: CASSFSGGADTQYF.

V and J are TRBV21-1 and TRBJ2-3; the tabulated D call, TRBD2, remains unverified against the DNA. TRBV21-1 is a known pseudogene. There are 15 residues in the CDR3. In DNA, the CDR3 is TGTGCCAGCAGCAAAGGCGGGGGAGGGACAGATACGCAGTATTTT. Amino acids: CASSKGGGGTDTQYF.

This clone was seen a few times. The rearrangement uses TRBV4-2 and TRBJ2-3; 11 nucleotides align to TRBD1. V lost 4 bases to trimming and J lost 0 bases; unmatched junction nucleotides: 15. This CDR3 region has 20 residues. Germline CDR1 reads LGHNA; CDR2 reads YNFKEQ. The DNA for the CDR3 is TGTGCCAGCAGCCGATACCATTCACCGGGACAGGGGGGAAGCACAGATACGCAGTATTTT. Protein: CASSRYHSPGQGGSTDTQYF.

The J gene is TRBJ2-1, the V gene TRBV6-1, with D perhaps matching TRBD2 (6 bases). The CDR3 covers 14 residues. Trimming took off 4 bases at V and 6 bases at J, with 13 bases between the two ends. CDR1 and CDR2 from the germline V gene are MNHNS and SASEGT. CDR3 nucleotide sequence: TGTGCCAGCAGTGTTCGGGACTGGTCCAATGAGCAGTTCTTC. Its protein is CASSVRDWSNEQFF.

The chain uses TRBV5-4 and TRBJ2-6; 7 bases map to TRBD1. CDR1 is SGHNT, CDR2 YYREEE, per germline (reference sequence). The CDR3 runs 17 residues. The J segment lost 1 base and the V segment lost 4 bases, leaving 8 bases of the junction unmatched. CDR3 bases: TGTGCCAGCAGCCCCCGGGACAGATTTTCTGGGGCCAACGTCCTGACTTTC. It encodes CASSPRDRFSGANVLTF.

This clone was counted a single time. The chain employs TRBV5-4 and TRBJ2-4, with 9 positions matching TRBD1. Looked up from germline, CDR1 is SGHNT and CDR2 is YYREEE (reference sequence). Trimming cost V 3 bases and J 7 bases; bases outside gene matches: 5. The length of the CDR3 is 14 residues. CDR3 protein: CASSSRQGDNIQYF. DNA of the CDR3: TGTGCCAGCAGCTCCAGACAGGGGGATAACATTCAGTACTTC.

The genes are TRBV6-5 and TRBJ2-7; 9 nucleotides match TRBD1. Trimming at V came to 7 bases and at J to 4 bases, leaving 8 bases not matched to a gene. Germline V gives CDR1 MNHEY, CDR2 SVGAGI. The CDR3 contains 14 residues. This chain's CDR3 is CASTQVQGAYEQYF. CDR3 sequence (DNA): TGTGCCAGCACCCAGGTACAGGGGGCGTACGAGCAGTACTTC.

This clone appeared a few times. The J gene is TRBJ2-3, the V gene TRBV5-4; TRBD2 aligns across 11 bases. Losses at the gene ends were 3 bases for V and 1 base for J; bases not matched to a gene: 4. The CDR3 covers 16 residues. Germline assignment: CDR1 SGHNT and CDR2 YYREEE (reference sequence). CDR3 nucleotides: TGTGCCAGCAGCTCGGTAGCGGGAGGGGGCACAGATACGCAGTATTTT. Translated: CASSSVAGGGTDTQYF.

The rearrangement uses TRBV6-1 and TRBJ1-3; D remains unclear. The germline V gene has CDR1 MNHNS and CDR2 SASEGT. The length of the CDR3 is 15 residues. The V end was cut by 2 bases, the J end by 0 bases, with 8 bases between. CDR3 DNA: TGTGCCAGCAGTGAATTCAGTTACTCTGGAAACACCATATATTTT. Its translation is CASSEFSYSGNTIYF.

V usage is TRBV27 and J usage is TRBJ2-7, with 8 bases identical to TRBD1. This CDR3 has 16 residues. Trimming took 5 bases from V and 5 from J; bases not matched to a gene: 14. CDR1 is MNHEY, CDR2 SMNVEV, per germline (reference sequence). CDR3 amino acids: CASSKIDRGPSDEQYF. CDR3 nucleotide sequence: TGTGCCAGCAGTAAGATAGACAGGGGACCGTCCGACGAGCAGTACTTC.

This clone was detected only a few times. CDR3 region: CASSPLLGAQFF. CDR3 coding DNA: TGTGCCAGCAGTCCTTTACTAGGTGCGCAGTTCTTC. The chain combines TRBV27 with TRBJ2-1; D possibly corresponds to TRBD2 (5 bases). V was pared by 5 bases and J by 12 bases, with 14 bases between. CDR3 size: 12 residues. Germline V gene sequence: CDR1 MNHEY, CDR2 SMNVEV (reference sequence).

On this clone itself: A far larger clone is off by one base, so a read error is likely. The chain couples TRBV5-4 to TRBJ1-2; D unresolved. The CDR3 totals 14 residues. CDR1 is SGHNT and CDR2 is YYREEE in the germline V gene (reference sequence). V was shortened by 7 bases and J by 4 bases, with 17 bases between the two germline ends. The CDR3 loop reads CASPSPGRPYGYTF. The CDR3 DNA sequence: TGTGCCAGCCCATCCCCCGGCCGGCCCTATGGCTACACCTTC.